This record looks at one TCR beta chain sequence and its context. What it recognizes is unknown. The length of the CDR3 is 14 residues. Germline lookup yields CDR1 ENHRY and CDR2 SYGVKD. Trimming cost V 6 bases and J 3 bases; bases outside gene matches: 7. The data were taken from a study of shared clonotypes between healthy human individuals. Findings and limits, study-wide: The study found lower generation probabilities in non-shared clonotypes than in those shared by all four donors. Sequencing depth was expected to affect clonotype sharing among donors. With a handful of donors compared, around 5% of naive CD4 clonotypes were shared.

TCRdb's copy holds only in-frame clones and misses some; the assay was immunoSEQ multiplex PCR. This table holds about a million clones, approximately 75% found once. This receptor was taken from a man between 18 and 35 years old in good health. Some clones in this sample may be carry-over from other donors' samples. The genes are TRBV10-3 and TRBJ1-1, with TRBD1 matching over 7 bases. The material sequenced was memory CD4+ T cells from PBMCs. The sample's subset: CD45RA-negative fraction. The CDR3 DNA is TGTGCCATCAGACCGACAGGGATCGACACTGAAGCTTTCTTT. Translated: CAIRPTGIDTEAFF.